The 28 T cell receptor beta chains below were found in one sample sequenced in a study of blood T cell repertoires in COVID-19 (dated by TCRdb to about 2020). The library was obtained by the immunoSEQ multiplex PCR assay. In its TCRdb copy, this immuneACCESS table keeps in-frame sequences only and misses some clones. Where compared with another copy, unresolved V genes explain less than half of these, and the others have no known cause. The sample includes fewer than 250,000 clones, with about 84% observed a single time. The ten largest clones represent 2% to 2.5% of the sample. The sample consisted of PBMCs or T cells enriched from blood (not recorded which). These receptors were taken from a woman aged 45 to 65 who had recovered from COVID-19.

CDR3 residues: CASSPQRGPSYEQYF. CDR3 bases: TGTGCCAGCTCACCCCAGCGGGGCCCTTCCTACGAGCAGTACTTC. The chain combines TRBV18 with TRBJ2-7, with TRBD2 matching 7 bases. Germline V gene sequence: CDR1 KGHSH, CDR2 LQKENI. V lost 3 bases, J lost 1 base, and 6 bases stayed unmatched. The CDR3 runs 15 residues.

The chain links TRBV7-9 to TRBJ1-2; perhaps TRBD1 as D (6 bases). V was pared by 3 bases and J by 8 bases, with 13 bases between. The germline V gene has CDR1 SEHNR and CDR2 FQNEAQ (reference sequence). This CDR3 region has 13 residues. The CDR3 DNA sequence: TGTGCCAGCAGCTTCCCTAACGGACAGGGCTACACCTTC. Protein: CASSFPNGQGYTF.

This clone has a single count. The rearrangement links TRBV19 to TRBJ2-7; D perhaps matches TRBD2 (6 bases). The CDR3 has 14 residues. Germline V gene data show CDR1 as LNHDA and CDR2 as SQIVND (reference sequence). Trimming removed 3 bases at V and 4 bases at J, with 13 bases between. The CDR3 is CASSIWREVYEQYF. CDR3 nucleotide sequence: TGTGCCAGTAGTATTTGGAGGGAGGTGTACGAGCAGTACTTC.

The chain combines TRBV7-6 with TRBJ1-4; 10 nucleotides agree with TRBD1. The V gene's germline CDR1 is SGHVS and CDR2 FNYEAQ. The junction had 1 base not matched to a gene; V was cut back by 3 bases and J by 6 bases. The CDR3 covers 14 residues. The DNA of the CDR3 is TGTGCCAGCAGCTTCGGACAGGGGGATGAAAAACTGTTTTTT. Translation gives CASSFGQGDEKLFF.

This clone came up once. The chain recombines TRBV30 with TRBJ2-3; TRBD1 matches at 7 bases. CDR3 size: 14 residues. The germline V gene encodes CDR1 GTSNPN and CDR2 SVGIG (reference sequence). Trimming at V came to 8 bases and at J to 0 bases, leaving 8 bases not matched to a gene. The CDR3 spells CASTGAISTDTQYF. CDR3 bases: TGTGCCAGTACAGGGGCAATTAGCACAGATACGCAGTATTTT.

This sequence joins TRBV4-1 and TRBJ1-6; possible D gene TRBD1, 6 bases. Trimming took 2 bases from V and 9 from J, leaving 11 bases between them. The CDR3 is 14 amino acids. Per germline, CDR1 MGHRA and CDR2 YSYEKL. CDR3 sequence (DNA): TGCGCCAGCAGCCAACAGGGGTACGGTTCACCCCTCCACTTT. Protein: CASSQQGYGSPLHF.

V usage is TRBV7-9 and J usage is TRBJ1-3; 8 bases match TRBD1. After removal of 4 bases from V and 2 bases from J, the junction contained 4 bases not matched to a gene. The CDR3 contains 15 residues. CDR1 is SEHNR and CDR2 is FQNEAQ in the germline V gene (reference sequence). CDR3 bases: TGTGCCAGCAGCTCCCCCAGGGGGCCTGGAAACACCATATATTTT. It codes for CASSSPRGPGNTIYF. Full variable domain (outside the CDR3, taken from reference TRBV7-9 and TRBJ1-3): DTGVSQNPRHKITKRGQNVTFRCDPISEHNRLYWYRQTLGQGPEFLTYFQNEAQLEKSRLLSDRFSAERPKGSFSTLEIQRTEQGDSAMYLCASSSPRGPGNTIYFGEGSWLTVV.

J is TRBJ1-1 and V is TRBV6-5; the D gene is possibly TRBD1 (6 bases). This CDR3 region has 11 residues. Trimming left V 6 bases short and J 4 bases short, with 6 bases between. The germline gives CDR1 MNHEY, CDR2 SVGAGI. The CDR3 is CASRTGTEAFF. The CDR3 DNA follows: TGTGCCAGCAGGACAGGCACTGAAGCTTTCTTT.

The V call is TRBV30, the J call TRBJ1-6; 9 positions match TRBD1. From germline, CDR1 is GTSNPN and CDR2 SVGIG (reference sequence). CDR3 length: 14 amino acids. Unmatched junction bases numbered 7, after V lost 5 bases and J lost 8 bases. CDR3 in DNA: TGTGCCTGGTATCCCGGGACAGGGCATTCACCCCTCCACTTT. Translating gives CAWYPGTGHSPLHF.

The CDR3 loop is CSASVEGTQYF. As DNA, the CDR3 is TGCAGTGCAAGCGTAGAGGGAACGCAGTATTTT. This sequence joins TRBV20-1 and TRBJ2-3; weak D call: TRBD2 (5 bases). Germline loops: CDR1 DFQATT, CDR2 SNEGSKA (reference sequence). The CDR3 has 11 residues. V was trimmed by 6 bases and J by 9 bases, leaving 13 bases between them.

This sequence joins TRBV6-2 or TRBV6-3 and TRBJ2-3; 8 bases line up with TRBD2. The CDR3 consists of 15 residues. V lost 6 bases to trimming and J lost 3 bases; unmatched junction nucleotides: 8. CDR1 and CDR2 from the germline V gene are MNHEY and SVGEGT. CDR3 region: CASSNRGGDTDTQYF. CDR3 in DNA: TGTGCCAGCAGCAATCGGGGGGGCGATACAGATACGCAGTATTTT.

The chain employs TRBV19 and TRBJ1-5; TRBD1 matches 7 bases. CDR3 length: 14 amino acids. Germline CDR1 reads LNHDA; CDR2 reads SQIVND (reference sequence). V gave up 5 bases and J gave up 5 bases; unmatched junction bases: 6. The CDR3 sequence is CASSSGQHDQPQHF. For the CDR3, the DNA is TGTGCCAGTAGTTCGGGACAGCATGATCAGCCCCAGCATTTT.

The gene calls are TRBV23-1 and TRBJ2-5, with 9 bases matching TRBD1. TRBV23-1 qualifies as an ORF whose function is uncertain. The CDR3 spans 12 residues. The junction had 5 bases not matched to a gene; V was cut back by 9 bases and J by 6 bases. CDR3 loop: CARPGQGKTQYF. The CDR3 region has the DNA TGCGCCAGACCGGGACAGGGAAAGACCCAGTACTTC.

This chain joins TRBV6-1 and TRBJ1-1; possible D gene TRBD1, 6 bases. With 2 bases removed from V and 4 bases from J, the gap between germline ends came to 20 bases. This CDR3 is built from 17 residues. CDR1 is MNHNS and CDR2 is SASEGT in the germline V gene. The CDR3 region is CASSETGLGAFSTEAFF. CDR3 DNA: TGTGCCAGCAGTGAAACAGGGTTGGGAGCCTTCAGCACTGAAGCTTTCTTT.

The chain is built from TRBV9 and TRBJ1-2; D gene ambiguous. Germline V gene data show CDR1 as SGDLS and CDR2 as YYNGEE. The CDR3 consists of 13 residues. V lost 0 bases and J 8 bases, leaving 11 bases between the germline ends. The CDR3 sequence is CASSVDPGRGYTF. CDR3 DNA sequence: TGTGCCAGCAGCGTAGACCCCGGGAGGGGCTACACCTTC.

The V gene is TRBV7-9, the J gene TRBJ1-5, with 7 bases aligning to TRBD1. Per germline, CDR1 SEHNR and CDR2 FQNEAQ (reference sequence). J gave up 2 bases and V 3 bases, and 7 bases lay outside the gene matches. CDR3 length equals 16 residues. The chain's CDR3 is CASSLWAQGRNQPQHF. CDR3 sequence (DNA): TGTGCCAGCAGCTTGTGGGCACAGGGGCGCAATCAGCCCCAGCATTTT.

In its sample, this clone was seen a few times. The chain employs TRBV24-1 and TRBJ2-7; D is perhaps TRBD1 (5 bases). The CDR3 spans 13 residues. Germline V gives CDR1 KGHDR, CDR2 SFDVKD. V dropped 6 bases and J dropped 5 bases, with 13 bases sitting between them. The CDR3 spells CATSPGNENEQYF. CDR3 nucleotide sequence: TGTGCCACCAGTCCAGGGAACGAGAACGAGCAGTACTTC.

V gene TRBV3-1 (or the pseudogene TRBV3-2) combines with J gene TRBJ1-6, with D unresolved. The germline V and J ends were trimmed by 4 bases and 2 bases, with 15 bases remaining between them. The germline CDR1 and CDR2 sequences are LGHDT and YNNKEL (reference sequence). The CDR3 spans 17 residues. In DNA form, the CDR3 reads TGTGCCAGCAGCCCCCGCGGGTTGTTCGCCTATAATTCACCCCTCCACTTT. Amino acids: CASSPRGLFAYNSPLHF.

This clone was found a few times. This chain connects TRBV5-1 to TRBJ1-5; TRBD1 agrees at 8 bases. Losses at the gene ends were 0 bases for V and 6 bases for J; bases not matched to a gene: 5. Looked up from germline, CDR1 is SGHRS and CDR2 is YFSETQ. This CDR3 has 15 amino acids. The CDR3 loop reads CASSLGTGLGQPQHF. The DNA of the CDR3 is TGCGCCAGCAGCTTGGGGACAGGGTTAGGTCAGCCCCAGCATTTT.

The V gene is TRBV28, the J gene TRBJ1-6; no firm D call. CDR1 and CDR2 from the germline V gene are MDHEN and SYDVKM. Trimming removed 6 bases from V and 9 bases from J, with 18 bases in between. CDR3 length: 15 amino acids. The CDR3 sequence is CASRLGRLHGSPLHF. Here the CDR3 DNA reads TGTGCCAGCAGGTTAGGGAGGCTCCACGGTTCACCCCTCCACTTT.

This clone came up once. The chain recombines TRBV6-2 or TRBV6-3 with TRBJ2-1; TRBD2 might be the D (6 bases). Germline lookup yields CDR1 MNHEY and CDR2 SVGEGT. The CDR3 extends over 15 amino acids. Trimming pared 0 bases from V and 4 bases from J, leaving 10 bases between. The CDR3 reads CASSYSLAQYNEQFF. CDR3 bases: TGTGCCAGCAGTTACTCGCTAGCGCAATACAATGAGCAGTTCTTC.

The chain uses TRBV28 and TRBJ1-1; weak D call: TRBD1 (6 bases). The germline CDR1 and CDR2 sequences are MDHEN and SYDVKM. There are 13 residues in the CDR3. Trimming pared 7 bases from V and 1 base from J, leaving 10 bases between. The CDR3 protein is CASISGANTEAFF. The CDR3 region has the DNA TGTGCCAGCATTTCAGGGGCGAACACTGAAGCTTTCTTT.

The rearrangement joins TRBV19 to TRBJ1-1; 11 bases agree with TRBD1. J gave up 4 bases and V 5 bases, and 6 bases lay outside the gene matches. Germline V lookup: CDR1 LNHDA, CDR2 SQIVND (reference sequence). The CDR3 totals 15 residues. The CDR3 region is CASSSAGTGGTEAFF. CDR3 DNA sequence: TGTGCCAGTAGTTCCGCCGGGACAGGGGGCACTGAAGCTTTCTTT. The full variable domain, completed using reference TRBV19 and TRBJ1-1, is DGGITQSPKYLFRKEGQNVTLSCEQNLNHDAMYWYRQDPGQGLRLIYYSQIVNDFQKGDIAEGYSVSREKKESFPLTVTSAQKNPTAFYLCASSSAGTGGTEAFFGQGTRLTVV.

The CDR3 protein is CASSSEPGQKQYF. The CDR3 DNA follows: TGTGCCAGCAGCTCGGAACCGGGACAGAAGCAGTACTTC. J is TRBJ2-7 and V is TRBV11-3, with 7 nucleotides matching TRBD1. The CDR3 has 13 residues. Trimming cost V 4 bases and J 8 bases; bases outside gene matches: 8. The germline gives CDR1 SGHNT, CDR2 YENEEA. The whole variable domain, remainder taken from reference TRBV11-3 and TRBJ2-7, is EAGVVQSPRYKIIEKKQPVAFWCNPISGHNTLYWYLQNLGQGPELLIRYENEEAVDDSQLPKDRFSAERLKGVDSTLKIQPAELGDSAVYLCASSSEPGQKQYFGPGTRLTVT.

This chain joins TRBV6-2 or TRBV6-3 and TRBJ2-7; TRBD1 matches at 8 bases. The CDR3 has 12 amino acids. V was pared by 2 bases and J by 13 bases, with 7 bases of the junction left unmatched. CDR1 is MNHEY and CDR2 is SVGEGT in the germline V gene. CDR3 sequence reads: CASSYAGGGFYF. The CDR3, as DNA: TGTGCCAGCAGTTACGCAGGGGGCGGGTTCTACTTC.

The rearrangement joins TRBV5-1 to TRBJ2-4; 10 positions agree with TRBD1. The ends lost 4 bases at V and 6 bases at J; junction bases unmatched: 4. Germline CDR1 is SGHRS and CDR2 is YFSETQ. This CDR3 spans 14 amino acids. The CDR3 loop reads CASSTRTGGNIQYF. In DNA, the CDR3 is TGCGCCAGCAGCACGAGGACAGGGGGAAACATTCAGTACTTC.

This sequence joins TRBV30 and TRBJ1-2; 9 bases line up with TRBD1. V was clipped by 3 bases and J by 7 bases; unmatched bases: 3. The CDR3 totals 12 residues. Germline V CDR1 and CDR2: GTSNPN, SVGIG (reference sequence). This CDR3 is CAWRQGAFGYTF. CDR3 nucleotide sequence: TGTGCCTGGAGACAGGGGGCCTTTGGCTACACCTTC.

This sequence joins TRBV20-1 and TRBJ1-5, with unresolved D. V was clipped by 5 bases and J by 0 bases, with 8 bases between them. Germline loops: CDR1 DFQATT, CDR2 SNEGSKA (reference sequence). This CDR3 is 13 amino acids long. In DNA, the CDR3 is TGCAGTGCTCGTGGTTATAGCAATCAGCCCCAGCATTTT. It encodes CSARGYSNQPQHF.